This T cell receptor (beta chain) was obtained from a study of blood T cell repertoires in COVID-19. CDR1 and CDR2 (germline): SGHAT, FQDESV (reference sequence). The CDR3 runs to 16 residues. Trimming removed 5 bases from V and 7 bases from J; junction bases left unmatched: 11. Data came from immunoSEQ multiplex PCR; TCRdb stores just in-frame clones and leaves some out. The table lists about 440,000 clones, about 90% of them singletons, with 0.6% in the top ten. The chain couples TRBV11-1 to TRBJ2-1, with 10 bases lining up with TRBD1. Sample: PBMCs or T cells enriched from blood (not recorded which). The receptor was derived from a man in his late teens or twenties who had recovered from COVID-19. CDR3 protein: CASSRGTGALMNEQFF. The DNA for the CDR3 is TGTGCCAGCAGCCGAGGGACAGGGGCACTTATGAATGAGCAGTTCTTC.